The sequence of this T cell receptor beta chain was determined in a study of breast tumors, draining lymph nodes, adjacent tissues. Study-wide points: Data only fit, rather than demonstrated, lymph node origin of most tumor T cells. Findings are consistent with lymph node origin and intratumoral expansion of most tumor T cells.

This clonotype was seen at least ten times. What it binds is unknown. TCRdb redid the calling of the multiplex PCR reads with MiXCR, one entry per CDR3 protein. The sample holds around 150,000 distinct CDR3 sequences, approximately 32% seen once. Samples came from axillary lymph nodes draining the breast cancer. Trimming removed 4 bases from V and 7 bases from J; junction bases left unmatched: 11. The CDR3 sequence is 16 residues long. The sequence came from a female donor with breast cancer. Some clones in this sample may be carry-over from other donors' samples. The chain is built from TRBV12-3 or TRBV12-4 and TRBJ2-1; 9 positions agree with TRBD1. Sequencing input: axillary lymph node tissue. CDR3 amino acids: CASSSAGDRVFNEQFF. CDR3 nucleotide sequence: TGTGCCAGCAGTTCGGCCGGGGACAGGGTTTTTAATGAGCAGTTCTTC.